These 12 T cell receptor beta chains originate from one sample sequenced in a study of OX40 agonist ivuxolimab in advanced cancers. The library relied on the immunoSEQ multiplex PCR assay. Sourced from immuneACCESS, this table was stored by TCRdb with only in-frame sequences that have V and J called. A share of the clones is absent; for the studies checked, an unresolved V gene accounts for under half, and the remainder has no known explanation. Present in this sample are tens of thousands of clones, around 87% of which were seen just once. Clones ranked in the top ten supply roughly 3.7% of the sample. The sample in question was CD4+ or CD8+ T cells sorted from blood, obtained in a trial of the OX40 agonist ivuxolimab. These receptors all stem from an adult with an advanced solid tumor such as melanoma, head and neck, liver or kidney cancer.

The CDR3 reads CASPPREESYEQYF. CDR3 in DNA: TGTGCCAGTCCCCCCCGGGAGGAGAGCTACGAGCAGTACTTC. The chain uses TRBV19 and TRBJ2-7, with 7 positions matching TRBD2. V gave up 8 bases and J gave up 3 bases; unmatched junction bases: 10. The V gene's germline CDR1 is LNHDA and CDR2 SQIVND (reference sequence). The CDR3 is 14 amino acids.

J is TRBJ2-1 and V is TRBV7-8, with TRBD1 identical over 7 bases. Germline V CDR1 and CDR2: SGHVS, FQNEAQ. V lost 1 base to trimming and J lost 1 base; unmatched junction nucleotides: 1. CDR3 length: 15 residues. This CDR3 is CASSLGQGSYNEQFF. CDR3 nucleotides: TGTGCCAGCAGCTTAGGACAGGGATCCTACAATGAGCAGTTCTTC.

This clone was counted a single time. The chain uses TRBV28 and TRBJ2-7; unclear D gene. The CDR3 sequence is 14 residues long. V lost 3 bases to trimming and J lost 5 bases, with 14 bases between them. Germline V gene data show CDR1 as MDHEN and CDR2 as SYDVKM. The CDR3 DNA reads as TGTGCCAGCAGTTTGGCGGCAGCTGGGGACGAGCAGTACTTC. Residues: CASSLAAAGDEQYF.

The chain is built from TRBV5-6 and TRBJ2-5, with TRBD1 matching 9 bases. CDR3 length: 15 amino acids. Germline values: CDR1 SGHDT, CDR2 YYEEEE. The V segment lost 0 bases and the J segment 5 bases; nucleotides outside the gene matches: 5. CDR3 protein: CASSLGDRARETQYF. The CDR3 region has the DNA TGTGCCAGCAGCTTGGGGGACAGGGCTCGGGAGACCCAGTACTTC.

This chain links TRBV6-5 with TRBJ1-4; D not resolved. Germline V gene lookup returns CDR1 MNHEY and CDR2 SVGAGI. This CDR3 region has 15 residues. The V and J ends lost 2 bases and 0 bases respectively, with 7 bases between them. CDR3 DNA: TGTGCCAGCAGTTACAGTCTTTCAACTAATGAAAAACTGTTTTTT. This codes for CASSYSLSTNEKLFF.

The V gene is TRBV5-6, the J gene TRBJ2-5; D remains unclear. The ends were cut back, 2 bases at V and 2 bases at J, with 4 bases in the middle. The V gene's germline CDR1 is SGHDT and CDR2 YYEEEE. This CDR3 region has 12 residues. The CDR3 is CASSLSQETQYF. The DNA for the CDR3 is TGTGCCAGCAGCTTAAGTCAAGAGACCCAGTACTTC. Filled out from reference TRBV5-6 and TRBJ2-5, the complete variable domain reads DAGVTQSPTHLIKTRGQQVTLRCSPKSGHDTVSWYQQALGQGPQFIFQYYEEEERQRGNFPDRFSGHQFPNYSSELNVNALLLGDSALYLCASSLSQETQYFGPGTRLLVL.

A few counts support this clone. The rearrangement uses TRBV30 and TRBJ2-7; weak D call: TRBD1 (6 bases). V was clipped by 2 bases and J by 3 bases, with 11 bases between them. Germline V gene lookup returns CDR1 GTSNPN and CDR2 SVGIG (reference sequence). The CDR3 has 13 residues. The CDR3 protein is CAWSHSQGYEQYF. In DNA form, the CDR3 reads TGTGCCTGGAGTCACTCACAGGGCTACGAGCAGTACTTC.

This clone was recorded a few times. The rearrangement joins TRBV25-1 to TRBJ2-3; D is ambiguous. Germline CDR1 and CDR2: MGHDK and SYGVNS. There are 16 residues in the CDR3. Trimming pared 5 bases from V and 10 bases from J, leaving 25 bases between. Here the CDR3 DNA reads TGTGCCAGCAGTTCCCGAGGATGGGTGTACCCCGATGCGCAGTATTTT. It codes for CASSSRGWVYPDAQYF.

This chain joins TRBV6-5 and TRBJ2-4; tentative D call: TRBD2 (6 bases). The germline V and J ends were trimmed by 6 bases and 3 bases, with 15 bases remaining between them. The germline gives CDR1 MNHEY, CDR2 SVGAGI. The CDR3 is made up of 15 amino acids. The CDR3 reads CASSRLDSGKNIQYF. The CDR3 coding sequence is TGTGCCAGCAGCCGACTAGATTCAGGCAAAAACATTCAGTACTTC.

This chain joins TRBV6-5 and TRBJ1-1; a weak D match, TRBD1 (5 bases). The CDR3 is 13 residues long. Germline CDR1 and CDR2: MNHEY and SVGAGI. V was clipped by 5 bases and J by 1 base, with 8 bases between them. The CDR3 DNA is TGTGCCAGCAGTCGAGGGGAGAACACTGAAGCTTTCTTT. Translated, it gives CASSRGENTEAFF.

The chain uses TRBV7-2 and TRBJ1-4; weak D call: TRBD1 (5 bases). Trimming left V 4 bases short and J 1 base short, with 7 bases between. Germline-derived CDR1 and CDR2 are SGHTA and FQGNSA. The CDR3 runs to 14 residues. The CDR3 DNA is TGTGCCAGCAGCTCAGGGCTAACTAATGAAAAACTGTTTTTT. Translation gives CASSSGLTNEKLFF.

DNA for the CDR3: TGTGCCAGCAGTTACTCGAACAGGGGTCTCAATGAGCAGTTCTTC. Translated, it gives CASSYSNRGLNEQFF. The V and J genes are TRBV6-6 and TRBJ2-1; 7 bases match TRBD1. CDR1 and CDR2 (germline): MNHNY, SVGAGI (reference sequence). V shed 0 bases and J 6 bases; nucleotides not matched to a gene: 5. The CDR3 spans 15 residues.